This TCR beta chain was sequenced for a study of T cells in localized non-small cell lung cancer. Germline CDR1 reads LNHDA; CDR2 reads SQIVND (reference sequence). The J segment lost 9 bases and the V segment lost 1 base, leaving 2 bases of the junction unmatched. There are 13 residues in the CDR3. Profiled with immunoSEQ multiplex PCR; TCRdb holds only in-frame clones, not every one. The sample holds 6,600 or so clones, around 50% seen once. This clone was seen more than once but under ten times. The chain recombines TRBV19 with TRBJ2-1, with 8 bases identical to TRBD1. Specimen: lymph node tissue, collected before any cancer treatment. The TCR sequence derives from a female donor older than 55 with stage I lung adenocarcinoma. CDR3 residues: CASSIGTGSEQFF. For the CDR3, the DNA is TGTGCCAGTAGTATAGGGACAGGGAGTGAGCAGTTCTTC.